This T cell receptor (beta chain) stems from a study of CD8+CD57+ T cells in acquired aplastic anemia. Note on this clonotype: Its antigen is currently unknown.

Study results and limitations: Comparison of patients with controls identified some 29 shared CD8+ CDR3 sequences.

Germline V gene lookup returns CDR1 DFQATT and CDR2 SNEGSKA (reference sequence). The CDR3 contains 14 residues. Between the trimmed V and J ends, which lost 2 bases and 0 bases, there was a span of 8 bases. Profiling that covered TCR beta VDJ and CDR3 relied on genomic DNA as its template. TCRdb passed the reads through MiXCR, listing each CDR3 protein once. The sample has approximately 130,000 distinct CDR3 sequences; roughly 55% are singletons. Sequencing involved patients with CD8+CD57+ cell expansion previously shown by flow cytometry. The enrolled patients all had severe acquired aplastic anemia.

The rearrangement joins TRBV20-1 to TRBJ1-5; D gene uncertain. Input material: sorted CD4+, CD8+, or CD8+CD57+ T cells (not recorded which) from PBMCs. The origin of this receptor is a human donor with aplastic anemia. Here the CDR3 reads CSARKKASNQPQHF. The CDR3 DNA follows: TGCAGTGCTAGAAAGAAGGCTAGCAATCAGCCCCAGCATTTT.